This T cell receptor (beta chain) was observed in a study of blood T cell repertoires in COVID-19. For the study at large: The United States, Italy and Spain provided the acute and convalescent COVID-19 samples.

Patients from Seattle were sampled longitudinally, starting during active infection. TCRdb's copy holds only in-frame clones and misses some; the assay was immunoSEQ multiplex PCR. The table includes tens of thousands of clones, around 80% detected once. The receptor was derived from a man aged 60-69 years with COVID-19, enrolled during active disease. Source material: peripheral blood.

The CDR3 sequence is CASSLSVVDNEQFF. The CDR3, as DNA: TGTGCCAGCAGTTTATCCGTAGTGGACAATGAGCAGTTCTTC. The chain carries TRBV27 and TRBJ2-1; D uncertain. Germline-derived CDR1 and CDR2 are MNHEY and SMNVEV (reference sequence). The CDR3 is 14 amino acids. V was shortened by 0 bases and J by 5 bases, with 8 bases between the two germline ends.